These 16 T cell receptor beta chains were sequenced from one sample in a study of cytomegalovirus exposure and HLA in healthy donors. A multiplex PCR was run with 60 Vbeta primers and 13 Jbeta primers. Libraries were prepared by immunoSEQ multiplex PCR; TCRdb keeps only in-frame clonotypes and omits some of them. The table includes about 91,000 clones, about 89% detected once. Sequenced sample: PBMCs. These receptors were taken from a man aged 30 to 45 in good health and CMV-seropositive.

The chain links TRBV29-1 to TRBJ1-6; tentative D call: TRBD1 (6 bases). Germline assignment: CDR1 SQVTM and CDR2 ANQGSEA. The V end lost 4 bases, the J end lost 7 bases, and 11 bases lay between the germline ends. The CDR3 sequence is 13 residues long. CDR3 DNA sequence: TGCAGCGTTGGGGACACGCGGAATTCACCCCTCCACTTT. This sequence encodes CSVGDTRNSPLHF.

This clone was seen only once. This rearrangement joins TRBV19 to TRBJ2-3, with 10 nucleotides matching TRBD2. J lost 2 bases, V lost 4 bases, and 3 bases had no gene match. The CDR3 contains 15 residues. The germline V gene encodes CDR1 LNHDA and CDR2 SQIVND (reference sequence). The CDR3 nucleotides are TGTGCCAGTAGTAGAAGCGGGAGGGACACAGATACGCAGTATTTT. Encoded protein: CASSRSGRDTDTQYF.

The chain joins TRBV7-9 to TRBJ1-1, with a weak D call TRBD1 (5 bases). V was cut by 1 base and J by 0 bases, with 6 bases left in between. The CDR3 has 14 residues. The germline V gene encodes CDR1 SEHNR and CDR2 FQNEAQ (reference sequence). In nucleotides, the CDR3 is TGTGCCAGCAGCTTAGGACAGTTGAACACTGAAGCTTTCTTT. This translates into CASSLGQLNTEAFF.

This clone was found once. This chain joins TRBV6-1 and TRBJ2-3; no definite D call. CDR1 MNHNS and CDR2 SASEGT come from the germline V gene. Between the trimmed V and J ends, which lost 6 bases and 4 bases, there was a span of 8 bases. The CDR3 length is 12 residues. The chain's CDR3 is CASRNTADTQYF. The CDR3 DNA reads as TGTGCCAGCAGAAATACGGCAGATACGCAGTATTTT.

This clone was seen a single time. This chain links TRBV4-1 with TRBJ1-5; 11 nucleotides align to TRBD1. This CDR3 is 15 amino acids long. Germline V gives CDR1 MGHRA, CDR2 YSYEKL. V lost 4 bases, J lost 7 bases, and 6 bases stayed unmatched. Written as DNA, the CDR3 is TGCGCCAGCAGCCCGGGACAGGGGGGTGGCCAGCCCCAGCATTTT. This translates into CASSPGQGGGQPQHF.

This sequence joins TRBV6-1 and TRBJ2-7; tentative D call: TRBD2 (5 bases). Trimming cost V 5 bases and J 0 bases, with 11 bases left between them. There are 14 residues in the CDR3. CDR1 is MNHNS and CDR2 is SASEGT in the germline V gene. CDR3 sequence: CASSRESSSYEQYF. The DNA of the CDR3 is TGTGCCAGCAGTAGGGAGTCGAGCTCCTACGAGCAGTACTTC.

The chain carries TRBV28 and TRBJ1-3; 7 bases fit TRBD1. Germline CDR1 is MDHEN and CDR2 is SYDVKM. J was trimmed by 2 bases and V by 7 bases; bases with no gene match: 8. The CDR3 contains 15 residues. CDR3 loop: CASTHDRAAGNTIYF. In nucleotides, the CDR3 is TGTGCCAGCACCCACGACAGGGCCGCTGGAAACACCATATATTTT.

This clone was seen a single time. This chain uses TRBV5-1 with TRBJ1-3; D might be TRBD1 (5 bases). The CDR3 is made up of 16 amino acids. V gave up 4 bases and J gave up 1 base, with 15 bases separating them. CDR1 is SGHRS and CDR2 is YFSETQ in the germline V gene. The DNA for the CDR3 is TGCGCCAGCAGCCCCAACAGCGGGGGGTCTGGAAACACCATATATTTT. Protein: CASSPNSGGSGNTIYF.

V is TRBV6-5 and J is TRBJ2-5, with a tentative D call TRBD1 (6 bases). This CDR3 comprises 16 residues. Trimming removed 4 bases at V and 4 bases at J, with 19 bases between. Germline CDR1 reads MNHEY; CDR2 reads SVGAGI. The CDR3 protein is CASSSQVGARSETQYF. CDR3 DNA sequence: TGTGCCAGCAGTTCCCAGGTGGGGGCTCGTTCAGAGACCCAGTACTTC.

The gene calls are TRBV28 and TRBJ2-7; TRBD2 is a possible D gene (6 bases). Per germline, CDR1 MDHEN and CDR2 SYDVKM. The CDR3 length is 14 residues. V was shortened by 1 base and J by 5 bases, with 12 bases between the two germline ends. The CDR3 reads CASSLSGERHEQYF. Written as DNA, the CDR3 is TGTGCCAGCAGTTTATCGGGGGAACGGCACGAGCAGTACTTC.

This clone was recorded a few times. Mismatch with germline at one junction end may stem from a read error. The CDR3 region is CASSVDRNEQYF. The CDR3 DNA reads TGTGCCAGCAGCGTAGACAGGAACGAGCAGTACTTC. The chain carries TRBV11-2 and TRBJ2-5; D perhaps matches TRBD1 (6 bases). The DNA end lines up better with TRBJ2-7; the J call may be wrong. CDR1 is SGHAT, CDR2 FQNNGV, per germline. The CDR3 sequence is 12 residues long.

The J gene is TRBJ1-5, the V gene TRBV19; 8 bases fit TRBD1. V gave up 3 bases and J gave up 0 bases; unmatched junction bases: 4. The length of the CDR3 is 16 residues. Germline V gene lookup returns CDR1 LNHDA and CDR2 SQIVND (reference sequence). Here the CDR3 reads CASSMEQGGSNQPQHF. Written as DNA, the CDR3 is TGTGCCAGTAGTATGGAACAGGGGGGTAGCAATCAGCCCCAGCATTTT. The full variable domain, in which reference TRBV19 and TRBJ1-5 provide the parts outside the CDR3, is DGGITQSPKYLFRKEGQNVTLSCEQNLNHDAMYWYRQDPGQGLRLIYYSQIVNDFQKGDIAEGYSVSREKKESFPLTVTSAQKNPTAFYLCASSMEQGGSNQPQHFGDGTRLSIL.

V usage is TRBV6-5 and J usage is TRBJ2-7, with TRBD1 identical over 11 bases. The CDR3 spans 15 residues. Trimming removed 2 bases from V and 5 bases from J; junction bases left unmatched: 5. Germline-derived CDR1 and CDR2 are MNHEY and SVGAGI. The CDR3 reads CASSYGTGGGHEQYF. In DNA form, the CDR3 reads TGTGCCAGCAGTTACGGGACAGGGGGTGGCCACGAGCAGTACTTC.

The chain links TRBV6-4 to TRBJ2-1; D is perhaps TRBD2 (6 bases). The germline CDR1 and CDR2 sequences are MRHNA and SNTAGT. This CDR3 has 15 amino acids. V was pared by 5 bases and J by 0 bases, with 11 bases between. CDR3 amino acids: CASSPGGLSYNEQFF. In DNA form, the CDR3 reads TGTGCCAGCAGTCCCGGGGGTCTCTCCTACAATGAGCAGTTCTTC.

The chain links TRBV15 to TRBJ2-7, with TRBD2 matching 10 bases. J was trimmed by 7 bases and V by 3 bases; bases with no gene match: 9. Germline assignment: CDR1 LNHNV and CDR2 YYDKDF (reference sequence). The length of the CDR3 is 15 residues. The CDR3 DNA reads TGTGCCACCAGCAGTCGGACTAGCGGTCATACAGAGCAGTACTTC. Protein product: CATSSRTSGHTEQYF.

The rearrangement links TRBV27 to TRBJ2-1, with 10 bases fitting TRBD2. V was pared by 4 bases and J by 7 bases, with 10 bases of the junction left unmatched. This CDR3 comprises 16 residues. Germline loops: CDR1 MNHEY, CDR2 SMNVEV (reference sequence). DNA of the CDR3: TGTGCCAGCAGTTCAAAAAGCGGGAGGGCTAAGAATGAGCAGTTCTTC. Residues: CASSSKSGRAKNEQFF.